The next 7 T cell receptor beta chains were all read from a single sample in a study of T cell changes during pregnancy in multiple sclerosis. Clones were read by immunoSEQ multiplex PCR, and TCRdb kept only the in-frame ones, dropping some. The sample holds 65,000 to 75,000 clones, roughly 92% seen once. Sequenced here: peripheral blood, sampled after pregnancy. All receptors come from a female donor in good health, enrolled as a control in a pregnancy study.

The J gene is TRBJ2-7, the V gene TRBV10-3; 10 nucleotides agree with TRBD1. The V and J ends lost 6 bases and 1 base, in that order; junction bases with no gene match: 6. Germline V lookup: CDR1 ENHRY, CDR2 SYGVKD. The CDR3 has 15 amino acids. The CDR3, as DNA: TGTGCCATCAGGCGGGACAGGGGTCGTTCCTACGAGCAGTACTTC. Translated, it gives CAIRRDRGRSYEQYF.

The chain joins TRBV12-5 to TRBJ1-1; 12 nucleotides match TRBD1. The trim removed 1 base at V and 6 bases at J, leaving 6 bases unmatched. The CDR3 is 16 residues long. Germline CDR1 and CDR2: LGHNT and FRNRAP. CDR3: CASGLGGTGGSSEAFF. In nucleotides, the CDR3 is TGTGCTAGTGGTTTGGGGGGGACAGGGGGCTCCTCTGAAGCTTTCTTT.

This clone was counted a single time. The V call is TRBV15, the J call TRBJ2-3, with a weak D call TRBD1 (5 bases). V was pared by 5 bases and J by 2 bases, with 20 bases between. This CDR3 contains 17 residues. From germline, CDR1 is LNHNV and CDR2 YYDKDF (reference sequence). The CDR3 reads CATSPAGSQRITDTQYF. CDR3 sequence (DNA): TGTGCCACCAGCCCAGCAGGGTCCCAAAGAATCACAGATACGCAGTATTTT.

CDR3 in amino acids: CASSASGTGLGEFF. The CDR3 nucleotides read TGTGCCAGCAGTGCTTCCGGGACAGGGTTAGGGGAGTTCTTC. The chain joins TRBV27 to TRBJ2-1; TRBD1 matches at 9 bases. CDR1 is MNHEY and CDR2 is SMNVEV in the germline V gene (reference sequence). V lost 5 bases, J lost 14 bases, and 13 bases stayed unmatched. The CDR3 has 14 residues.

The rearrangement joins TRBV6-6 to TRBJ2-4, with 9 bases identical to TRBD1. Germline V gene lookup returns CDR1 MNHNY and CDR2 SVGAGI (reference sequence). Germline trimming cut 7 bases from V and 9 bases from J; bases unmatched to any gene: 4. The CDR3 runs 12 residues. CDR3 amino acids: CASTDRGGIQYF. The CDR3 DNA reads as TGTGCCAGCACCGACAGGGGGGGCATTCAGTACTTC.

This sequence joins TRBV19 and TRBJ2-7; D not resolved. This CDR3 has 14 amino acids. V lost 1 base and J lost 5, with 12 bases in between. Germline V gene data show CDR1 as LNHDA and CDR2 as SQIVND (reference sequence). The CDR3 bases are TGTGCCAGTAGTATAGGGTTTGCTAACGACGAGCAGTACTTC. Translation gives CASSIGFANDEQYF.

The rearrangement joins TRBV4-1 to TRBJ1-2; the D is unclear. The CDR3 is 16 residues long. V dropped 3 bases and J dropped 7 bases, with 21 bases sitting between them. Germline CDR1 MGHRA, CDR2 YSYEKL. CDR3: CASSQTRSGAGFGYTF. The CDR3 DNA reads TGCGCCAGCAGCCAGACTCGGTCCGGTGCCGGGTTTGGCTACACCTTC.